One sample yielded the 18 T cell receptor beta chains listed below, sequenced in a study of read filtering for tumor transcriptome and immune sequencing. From around 440 ng of RNA, a library with molecular barcoded alpha/delta and beta/gamma adaptors was made. TCRdb reprocessed the reads via MiXCR and lists one record per CDR3 protein. Of roughly 82,000 distinct CDR3 sequences in the sample, 10% to 15% were seen once. Sequenced sample: a population of CD138-negative cells sorted from bone marrow. The receptors were gathered from a donor older than 35 with multiple myeloma.

This clonotype was picked up many times. The chain couples TRBV28 to TRBJ2-1, with TRBD2 matching over 11 bases. V trimming: 8 bases; J trimming: 8 bases; junction bases outside the gene matches: 20. Germline CDR1 and CDR2: MDHEN and SYDVKM. This CDR3 spans 18 amino acids. CDR3 sequence (DNA): TGTGCCAGCGAGCCGGGACAGGGTACTAGCGGGAGTGAAGATGAGCAGTTCTTC. Translating gives CASEPGQGTSGSEDEQFF.

Comments on this clonotype: A much larger clone differs from this one at a single base, so this may be a read error. This chain uses TRBV6-6 with TRBJ2-6; D possibly corresponds to TRBD1 (5 bases). Per the germline V gene, CDR1 is MNHNY and CDR2 is SVGAGI (reference sequence). The CDR3 consists of 13 residues. The CDR3 sequence: CASVRAGASVLTF. CDR3 bases: TGTGCCAGCGTAAGGGCTGGGGCCAGCGTCCTGACTTTC.

This clonotype was found many times. The chain has TRBV20-1 and TRBJ2-7, with D perhaps given as TRBD1 or TRBD2 (6 bases each). With 4 bases removed from V and 0 bases from J, the gap between germline ends came to 13 bases. This CDR3 contains 14 residues. Looked up from germline, CDR1 is DFQATT and CDR2 is SNEGSKA (reference sequence). Here the CDR3 reads CSAIGGLNSYEQYF. CDR3 coding DNA: TGCAGTGCTATAGGGGGGCTCAACTCCTACGAGCAGTACTTC.

This clonotype came up many times. The chain has TRBV20-1 and TRBJ1-6, with a possible D match to TRBD1 (6 bases). The germline V gene has CDR1 DFQATT and CDR2 SNEGSKA (reference sequence). This CDR3 is built from 17 residues. V lost 6 bases to trimming and J lost 0 bases, with 18 bases between them. The CDR3 bases are TGCAGTGCAATCAAAGGGGGGGGCACCTCCTATAATTCACCCCTCCACTTT. This translates into CSAIKGGGTSYNSPLHF.

This clonotype was seen ten or more times. The chain has TRBV7-3 and TRBJ2-1, with D perhaps TRBD1 (6 bases). Germline V gene data show CDR1 as SGHTA and CDR2 as FQGTGA. This CDR3 is 15 amino acids long. Deletions cut 5 bases from V and 0 bases from J, with 11 bases between. CDR3 DNA: TGTGCCAGCAGCCCCCAGGACAGCTCCTACAATGAGCAGTTCTTC. Translation: CASSPQDSSYNEQFF. The full variable domain, completed using reference TRBV7-3 and TRBJ2-1, is GAGVSQTPSNKVTEKGKYVELRCDPISGHTALYWYRQSLGQGPEFLIYFQGTGAADDSGLPNDRFFAVRPEGSVSTLKIQRTERGDSAVYLCASSPQDSSYNEQFFGPGTRLTVL.

The chain couples TRBV20-1 to TRBJ1-2; tentatively, D is TRBD1 (5 bases). V was shortened by 6 bases and J by 5 bases, with 19 bases between the two germline ends. Germline lookup yields CDR1 DFQATT and CDR2 SNEGSKA (reference sequence). The CDR3 extends over 14 amino acids. CDR3 DNA sequence: TGCAGTGCCCCCCACGGGGCGCGTAGTTATGGCTACACCTTC. This translates into CSAPHGARSYGYTF.

This clonotype was seen only a few times. The rearrangement links TRBV20-1 to TRBJ2-1; 8 nucleotides agree with TRBD1. The germline CDR1 and CDR2 sequences are DFQATT and SNEGSKA (reference sequence). The CDR3 runs to 16 residues. Trimming took 0 bases from V and 4 from J; bases not matched to a gene: 8. The CDR3 DNA reads TGCAGTGCTAGAGATGTTTTGGGACAGGCATACAATGAGCAGTTCTTC. Residues: CSARDVLGQAYNEQFF.

This clonotype was found many times. The chain uses TRBV7-2 and TRBJ2-1; 10 nucleotides line up with TRBD2. This CDR3 contains 15 residues. V lost 5 bases and J lost 5; bases outside the gene matches: 6. Germline CDR1 SGHTA, CDR2 FQGNSA. The DNA for the CDR3 is TGTGCCAGCAGCCAAAGCGGGAGGGCTCACAATGAGCAGTTCTTC. It translates to CASSQSGRAHNEQFF.

Ten or more counts support this clonotype. The V gene is TRBV7-9, the J gene TRBJ2-1, with D possibly TRBD1 on 6 matching bases. V shed 4 bases and J shed 6 bases, with 10 bases lying between them. CDR3 length equals 13 residues. Germline lookup yields CDR1 SEHNR and CDR2 FQNEAQ (reference sequence). CDR3 DNA sequence: TGTGCCAGCAGCTCCGACAGGCGCAATGAGCAGTTCTTC. Amino acid sequence: CASSSDRRNEQFF.

In this sample, this clonotype turned up many times. This sequence joins TRBV30 and TRBJ1-1, with 7 positions matching TRBD1. The CDR3 is made up of 14 amino acids. Trimming took 2 bases from V and 1 from J; bases not matched to a gene: 4. Germline V gene data show CDR1 as GTSNPN and CDR2 as SVGIG (reference sequence). CDR3 amino acids: CAWSRDSKNTEAFF. In DNA form, the CDR3 reads TGTGCCTGGAGTAGGGACAGCAAGAACACTGAAGCTTTCTTT.

Comments on this clonotype: An end of the junction differs from the germline gene, which may be a read error. The CDR3 reads CTSSPTSAYEQYF. CDR3 bases: TGTACCAGCTCTCCGACTAGCGCCTACGAGCAGTACTTC. The chain uses TRBV18 and TRBJ2-7, with 8 bases identical to TRBD2. The CDR3 runs 13 residues. Germline V CDR1 and CDR2: KGHSH, LQKENI. Full variable domain (outside the CDR3, taken from reference TRBV18 and TRBJ2-7): NAGVMQNPRHLVRRRGQEARLRCSPMKGHSHVYWYRQLPEEGLKFMVYLQKENIIDESGMPKERFSAEFPKEGPSILRIQQVVRGDSAAYFCTSSPTSAYEQYFGPGTRLTVT.

V is TRBV12-3 or TRBV12-4 and J is TRBJ1-1; D gene ambiguous. Trimming shortened V by 8 bases and J by 1 base, and 14 bases separated the two germline ends. The CDR3 sequence is 14 residues long. The CDR3 DNA reads as TGTGCCAGCTCCCAGATGCCGAGGAACACTGAAGCTTTCTTT. Residues: CASSQMPRNTEAFF.

This chain uses TRBV7-9 with TRBJ1-1; 7 nucleotides line up with TRBD1. Germline CDR1 and CDR2: SEHNR and FQNEAQ (reference sequence). The V segment lost 5 bases and the J segment 1 base; nucleotides outside the gene matches: 7. The CDR3 loop spans 15 amino acids. The CDR3 spells CASSRYGTANTEAFF. CDR3 in DNA: TGTGCCAGCAGCCGATACGGGACAGCGAACACTGAAGCTTTCTTT.

The chain links TRBV5-1 to TRBJ2-1; a weak D match, TRBD2 (6 bases). Trimming removed 4 bases from V and 0 bases from J, with 17 bases in between. The CDR3 is 17 residues long. The germline V gene has CDR1 SGHRS and CDR2 YFSETQ. The DNA for the CDR3 is TGCGCCAGCAGCCCTGGCGGCGGGACGGGCTCCTACAATGAGCAGTTCTTC. Amino acids: CASSPGGGTGSYNEQFF. Full variable domain (remainder filled in from reference TRBV5-1 and TRBJ2-1): KAGVTQTPRYLIKTRGQQVTLSCSPISGHRSVSWYQQTPGQGLQFLFEYFSETQRNKGNFPGRFSGRQFSNSRSEMNVSTLELGDSALYLCASSPGGGTGSYNEQFFGPGTRLTVL.

This clonotype occurred many times. CDR3 residues: CATSDPPGGVDTGELFF. The DNA of the CDR3 is TGTGCCACCAGTGATCCACCCGGGGGAGTAGACACCGGGGAGCTGTTTTTT. The rearrangement links TRBV24-1 to TRBJ2-2; maybe TRBD2 (6 bases). This CDR3 has 17 residues. V lost 3 bases and J lost 3, with 16 bases in between. Per germline, CDR1 KGHDR and CDR2 SFDVKD.

This clonotype has more than one count but fewer than ten. One base away lies a much larger clone, so this may be a sequencing read error. The chain combines TRBV2 with TRBJ2-2; D is unclear. The CDR3 has 11 amino acids. The V end was cut by 10 bases, the J end by 6 bases, with 9 bases between. Germline CDR1 and CDR2: SNHLY and FYNNEI. The CDR3 sequence: CAIRQAGELFF. CDR3 coding DNA: TGTGCCATTCGCCAGGCCGGGGAGCTGTTTTTT.

This clonotype has more than one count but fewer than ten. A much larger clone lies a single base off, so this may be a read error. Since no conserved phenylalanine or tryptophan closes the CDR3, a read error is the likely cause. J is TRBJ1-2 and V is TRBV28, with 9 positions matching TRBD1. CDR1 is MDHEN and CDR2 is SYDVKM in the germline V gene. V dropped 10 bases and J dropped 7; count of bases not matched to a gene: 13. This CDR3 has 14 residues. CDR3 residues: CATYPGQGTGGYTV. For the CDR3, the DNA is TGTGCCACCTACCCAGGACAGGGGACTGGTGGCTACACCGTC.

This clonotype came up many times. This chain connects TRBV19 to TRBJ2-3; 7 bases align to TRBD1. The length of the CDR3 is 16 residues. V lost 3 bases, J lost 0 bases, and 6 bases stayed unmatched. The V gene's germline CDR1 is LNHDA and CDR2 SQIVND (reference sequence). CDR3 nucleotides: TGTGCCAGTAGTATCGGGACAGCCACGAGCACAGATACGCAGTATTTT. Translated: CASSIGTATSTDTQYF.